This T cell receptor beta chain was captured by sequencing in a study of molecular identifiers for immune sequencing clone quantification. Findings and caveats of the study: Among effectors, clones above 20 RNA copies held over 98% of molecules; among naive cells, under 1%. Spiked Jurkat TCR RNA equivalent to one cell reportedly surfaced among about 1 million naive cells.

This clonotype was seen repeatedly, ten times or more. Antigen unknown. RNA fractions of 10%, 30% or 50% and about 19,000 to 1,000,000 sorted cells were the source of naive CD8 libraries. Library preparation followed earlier protocols using designated TCR primers. Via MiXCR, TCRdb re-called the PCR reads, giving one row per CDR3 protein. This repertoire shows hundreds of thousands of distinct CDR3 sequences, about 25% found once; its top ten account for 0.78%. CDR3 length: 15 residues. Between the trimmed V and J ends, which lost 1 base and 3 bases, there was a span of 12 bases. Germline CDR1 SEHNR, CDR2 FQNEAQ (reference sequence).

This chain connects TRBV7-9 to TRBJ1-1, with D perhaps TRBD1 (5 bases). The sample taken for sequencing was naive CD8+ T cells from blood, with Jurkat cell RNA spiked in. The subset is: FACS-sorted CD8+CD4-CCR7+CD45RA+ naive T cells. The receptor's source is a human donor in good health. Some libraries in this study had Jurkat cell RNA spiked in. The CDR3 loop reads CASSLGVGLDTEAFF. As DNA, the CDR3 is TGTGCCAGCAGCTTAGGTGTGGGGCTGGACACTGAAGCTTTCTTT. The full variable domain, completed using reference TRBV7-9 and TRBJ1-1, is DTGVSQNPRHKITKRGQNVTFRCDPISEHNRLYWYRQTLGQGPEFLTYFQNEAQLEKSRLLSDRFSAERPKGSFSTLEIQRTEQGDSAMYLCASSLGVGLDTEAFFGQGTRLTVV.